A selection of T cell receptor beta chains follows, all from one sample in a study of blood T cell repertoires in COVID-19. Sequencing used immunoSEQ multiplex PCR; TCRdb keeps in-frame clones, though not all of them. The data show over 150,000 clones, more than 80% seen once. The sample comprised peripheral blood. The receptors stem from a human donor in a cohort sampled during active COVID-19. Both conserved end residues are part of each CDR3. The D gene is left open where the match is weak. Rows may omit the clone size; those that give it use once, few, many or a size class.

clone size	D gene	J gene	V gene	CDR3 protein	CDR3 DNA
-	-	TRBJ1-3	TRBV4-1	CASSHDGGVANTIYF	TGCGCCAGCAGCCATGATGGGGGGGTGGCTAACACCATATATTTT
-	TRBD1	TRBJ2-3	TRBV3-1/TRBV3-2	CASSQARGLGVNTQYF	TGTGCCAGCAGCCAAGCGAGGGGGCTAGGGGTAAATACGCAGTATTTT
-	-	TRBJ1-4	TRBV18	CASSPPGRGDEKLFF	TGTGCCAGCTCACCCCCAGGCAGGGGAGATGAAAAACTGTTTTTT
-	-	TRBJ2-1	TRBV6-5	CASKRTTYNEQFF	TGTGCCAGCAAGAGGACTACCTACAATGAGCAGTTCTTC
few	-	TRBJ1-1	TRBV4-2	CASSRIRGGGGDTEAFF	TGTGCCAGCAGCCGGATTAGGGGGGGCGGAGGGGACACTGAAGCTTTCTTT
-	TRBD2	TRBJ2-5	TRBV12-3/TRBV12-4	CASSHGGVATQYF	TGTGCCAGCAGTCACGGGGGGGTCGCGACCCAGTACTTC
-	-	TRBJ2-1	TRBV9	CASSVGQGRYNEQFF	TGTGCCAGCAGCGTTGGGCAGGGCCGCTACAATGAGCAGTTCTTC
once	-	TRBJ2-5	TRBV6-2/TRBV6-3	CASSALAGRGTQYF	TGTGCCAGCAGTGCCCTCGCGGGGAGAGGGACCCAGTACTTC
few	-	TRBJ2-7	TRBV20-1	CSARDSYEQYF	TGCAGTGCTAGGGACAGCTACGAGCAGTACTTC
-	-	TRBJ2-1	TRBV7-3	CASSPPGDNEQFF	TGTGCCAGCAGCCCCCCGGGGGACAATGAGCAGTTCTTC
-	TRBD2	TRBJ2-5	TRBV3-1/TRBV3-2	CASSRSGTPGGETQYF	TGTGCCAGCAGCCGATCCGGGACTCCGGGGGGAGAGACCCAGTACTTC
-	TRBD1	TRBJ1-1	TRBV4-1	CASSQEARTGTEAFF	TGCGCCAGCAGCCAAGAGGCCCGGACAGGGACTGAAGCTTTCTTT
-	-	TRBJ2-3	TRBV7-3	CASSTGTFTDTQYF	TGTGCCAGCAGCACCGGGACTTTCACAGATACGCAGTATTTT
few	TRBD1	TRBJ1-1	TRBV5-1	CASSTDRATEAFF	TGCGCCAGCAGCACGGACAGGGCCACTGAAGCTTTCTTT
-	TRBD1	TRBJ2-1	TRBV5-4	CASSPGQGTYNEQFF	TGTGCCAGCAGCCCGGGACAGGGGACTTACAATGAGCAGTTCTTC
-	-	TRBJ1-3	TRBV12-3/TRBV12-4	CATGDSGNTIYF	TGTGCGACAGGCGACTCTGGAAACACCATATATTTT
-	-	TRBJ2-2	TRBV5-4	CASSWGTRGNTGELFF	TGTGCCAGCAGCTGGGGTACAAGGGGGAACACCGGGGAGCTGTTTTTT
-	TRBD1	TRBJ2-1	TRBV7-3	CASSLGTGNEQFF	TGTGCCAGCAGCTTAGGGACAGGCAATGAGCAGTTCTTC
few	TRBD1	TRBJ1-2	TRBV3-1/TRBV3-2	CASSGDSSIRGYTF	TGTGCCAGCAGCGGGGACAGCTCAATCAGGGGCTACACCTTC
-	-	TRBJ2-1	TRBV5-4	CASSLGGGQTYNEQFF	TGTGCCAGCAGCTTGGGTGGGGGCCAAACCTACAATGAGCAGTTCTTC
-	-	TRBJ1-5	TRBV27	CASSSGGGNQPQHF	TGTGCCAGCAGTTCGGGGGGCGGCAATCAGCCCCAGCATTTT
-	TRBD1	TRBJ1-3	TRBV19	CASSITGGTSGNTIYF	TGTGCCAGTAGTATTACAGGGGGTACTTCAGGAAACACCATATATTTT
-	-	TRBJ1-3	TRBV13	CASSGGVGNTIYF	TGTGCCTCCAGCGGGGGAGTTGGAAACACCATATATTTT
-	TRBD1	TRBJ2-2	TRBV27	CASSRQGLDTGELFF	TGTGCCAGCTCTAGACAGGGTTTGGACACCGGGGAGCTGTTTTTT
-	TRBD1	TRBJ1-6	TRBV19	CATKRQGAENSPLHF	TGTGCCACCAAACGGCAGGGGGCGGAAAATTCACCCCTCCACTTT
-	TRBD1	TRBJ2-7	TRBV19	CASSPRQGPYEQYF	TGTGCCAGTAGCCCCCGACAGGGACCCTACGAGCAGTACTTC
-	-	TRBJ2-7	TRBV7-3	CASSPEAGREQYF	TGTGCCAGCAGCCCCGAGGCAGGGCGCGAGCAGTACTTC
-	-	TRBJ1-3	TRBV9	CASSELQYFSGNTIYF	TGTGCCAGCAGCGAACTACAATATTTCTCTGGAAACACCATATATTTT
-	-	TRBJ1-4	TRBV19	CASSNGIGEKLFF	TGTGCCAGTAGTAACGGGATAGGGGAAAAACTGTTTTTT
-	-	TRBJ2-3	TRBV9	CASSTGEVAADTQYF	TGTGCCAGCAGCACCGGGGAGGTAGCCGCAGATACGCAGTATTTT
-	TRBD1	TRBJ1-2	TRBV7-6	CASSARDREDGYTF	TGTGCCAGCAGCGCCCGCGACAGGGAAGATGGCTACACCTTC
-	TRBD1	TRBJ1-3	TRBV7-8	CASSLSSGTGGAGGNTIYF	TGTGCCAGCAGCTTATCATCTGGGACAGGGGGCGCCGGTGGAAACACCATATATTTT
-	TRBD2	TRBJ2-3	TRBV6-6	CASSSSGGNTDTQYF	TGTGCCAGCAGCTCTAGCGGGGGGAACACAGATACGCAGTATTTT
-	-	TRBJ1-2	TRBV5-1	CASSPGYGEYGYTF	TGCGCCAGCAGCCCTGGGTACGGAGAATATGGCTACACCTTC
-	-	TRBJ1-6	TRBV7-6	CASSSGGATSPLHF	TGTGCCAGCAGCTCCGGGGGGGCTACTTCACCCCTCCACTTT
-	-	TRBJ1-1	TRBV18	CASSPPREGAEAFF	TGTGCCAGCTCACCACCCCGGGAGGGGGCTGAAGCTTTCTTT
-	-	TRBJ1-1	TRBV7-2	CASSLGRENTEAFF	TGTGCCAGCAGCTTAGGGAGGGAGAACACTGAAGCTTTCTTT
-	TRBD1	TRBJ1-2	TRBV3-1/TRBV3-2	CASSLTRQGGYGYTF	TGTGCCAGCAGCCTAACCCGACAGGGAGGCTATGGCTACACCTTC
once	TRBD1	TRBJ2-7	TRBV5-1	CASSQGQGLYEQYF	TGCGCCAGCAGCCAGGGACAGGGGTTATACGAGCAGTACTTC
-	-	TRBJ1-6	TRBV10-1	CASNNPGGGSDSPLHF	TGCGCCAGCAACAACCCCGGGGGGGGATCGGATTCACCCCTCCACTTT
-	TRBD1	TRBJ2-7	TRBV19	CASKGQDYEQYF	TGTGCCAGTAAGGGACAGGACTACGAGCAGTACTTC
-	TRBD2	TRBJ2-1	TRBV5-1	CASSLAGTTHEQFF	TGCGCCAGCAGCTTGGCAGGGACTACACACGAGCAGTTCTTC
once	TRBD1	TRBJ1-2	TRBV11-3	CASSEGGQSVRYGYTF	TGTGCCAGCAGCGAGGGGGGACAGAGCGTCCGCTATGGCTACACCTTC
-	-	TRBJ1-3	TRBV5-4	CASSGPTTGFSGNTIYF	TGTGCCAGCAGCGGACCAACGACAGGCTTCTCTGGAAACACCATATATTTT
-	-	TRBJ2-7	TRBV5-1	CASREWGGSPEQYF	TGCGCCAGCAGGGAGTGGGGAGGTTCCCCCGAGCAGTACTTC
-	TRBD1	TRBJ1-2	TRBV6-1	CASSEGPGGGYTF	TGTGCCAGCAGTGAGGGACCAGGGGGTGGCTACACCTTC
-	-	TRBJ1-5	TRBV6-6	CASSLELHQPQHF	TGTGCCAGCAGTTTGGAGTTACATCAGCCCCAGCATTTT
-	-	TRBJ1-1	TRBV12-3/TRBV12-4	CASRQGSTEAFF	TGTGCCAGCCGTCAGGGATCCACTGAAGCTTTCTTT
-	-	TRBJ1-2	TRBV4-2	CASSQVEQIANYGYTF	TGTGCCAGCAGCCAAGTCGAACAGATAGCTAACTATGGCTACACCTTC
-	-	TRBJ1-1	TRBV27	CASSKHYANTEAFF	TGTGCCAGCAGCAAGCACTATGCTAACACTGAAGCTTTCTTT
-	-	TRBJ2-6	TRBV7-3	CASSPRGTGANVLTF	TGTGCCAGCAGCCCTAGAGGCACTGGGGCCAACGTCCTGACTTTC
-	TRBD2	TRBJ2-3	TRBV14	CASSQLGFAGGTDTQYF	TGTGCCAGCAGCCAATTAGGATTTGCGGGGGGCACAGATACGCAGTATTTT
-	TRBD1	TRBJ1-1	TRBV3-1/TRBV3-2	CASSSIGTDTEAFF	TGTGCCAGCAGCTCGATCGGGACAGACACTGAAGCTTTCTTT
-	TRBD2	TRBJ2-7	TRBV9	CASSAELAGGIYEQYF	TGTGCCAGCAGCGCCGAGCTAGCGGGGGGGATTTACGAGCAGTACTTC
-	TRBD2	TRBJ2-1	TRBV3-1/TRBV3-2	CASSQDTGGASYNEQFF	TGTGCCAGCAGCCAAGATACCGGGGGGGCCTCCTACAATGAGCAGTTCTTC
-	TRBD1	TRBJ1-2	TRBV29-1	CSVSRGQGDYGYTF	TGCAGCGTGTCTAGGGGACAGGGCGACTATGGCTACACCTTC
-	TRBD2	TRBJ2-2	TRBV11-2	CASSSLRGAKNTGELFF	TGTGCCAGCAGCTCCCTGCGGGGGGCTAAGAACACCGGGGAGCTGTTTTTT